A selection of T cell receptor beta chains follows, all from one sample in a study of CD8+CD57+ T cells in acquired aplastic anemia. TCRdb recomputed calls from the reads with MiXCR, one row per CDR3 protein. The sample has some 140,000 distinct CDR3 sequences, roughly 40% seen once. The specimen was sorted CD4+, CD8+, or CD8+CD57+ T cells (not recorded which) from PBMCs. These receptors were collected from a human donor in good health, serving as a control. The CDR3 runs from the conserved cysteine through the conserved F or W. D genes are given only for firm matches. Rows give clone size only sometimes, using once, few, many, or a class for an expanded clone.

j_call | d_call | clone_size | v_call | cdr3_length | cdr3_nt | cdr3_aa
TRBJ1-1 | NA | few | TRBV7-9 | 13 | TGTGCCAGCAGCCCCGCGATAGTCACTGAAGCTTTCTTT | CASSPAIVTEAFF
TRBJ1-3 | NA | NA | TRBV10-3 | 16 | TGTGCCATCAGAGCTCCGGATGGCAGGGTAGGAAACACCATATATTTT | CAIRAPDGRVGNTIYF
TRBJ1-3 | NA | NA | TRBV6-1 | 15 | TGTGCCAGCAGACGGGGCCGACTCTCTGGAAACACCATATATTTT | CASRRGRLSGNTIYF
TRBJ2-5 | TRBD2 | NA | TRBV2 | 21 | TGTGCCAGCCTCCCTCTAGCGGGGGGGATTAAACAATACGTGCACCAAGAGACCCAGTACTTC | CASLPLAGGIKQYVHQETQYF
TRBJ1-5 | NA | NA | TRBV20-1 | 11 | TGCAGTGCAACTTTATCCGGGCCCCAGCATTTT | CSATLSGPQHF
TRBJ1-5 | NA | few | TRBV2 | 11 | TGTGCCAGCAGTGATGCTCAGCCCCAGCATTTT | CASSDAQPQHF
TRBJ1-4 | NA | NA | TRBV7-3 | 12 | TGTGCCAGCAGCCCTAGCGGAGGGAAACTGTTTTTT | CASSPSGGKLFF
TRBJ1-6 | NA | NA | TRBV13 | 13 | TGTGCCAGCAGCAGCAACAGAAATTCACCCCTCCACTTT | CASSSNRNSPLHF
TRBJ2-1 | NA | few | TRBV2 | 14 | TGTGCCAGCAGGTTGCCAGGGATCGATAATGAGCAGTTCTTC | CASRLPGIDNEQFF
TRBJ1-1 | NA | many | TRBV5-5 | 15 | TGTGCCAGCAGCTGGACGGGGGTTATGAACACTGAAGCTTTCTTT | CASSWTGVMNTEAFF
TRBJ1-1 | NA | NA | TRBV29-1 | 12 | TGCAGCGTTGATAAGGGGAGCACTGAAGCTTTCTTT | CSVDKGSTEAFF
TRBJ1-5 | TRBD1 | NA | TRBV19 | 15 | TGTGCCAGTAAAACCGGGACAGGGGGAAATCAGCCCCAGCATTTT | CASKTGTGGNQPQHF
TRBJ1-2 | NA | many | TRBV10-2 | 11 | TGCGCCAGCAGTGAGTGGACCGGGGTTTACTTC | CASSEWTGVYF
TRBJ1-5 | TRBD1 | once | TRBV25-1 | 15 | TGTGCCAGCAGTGAGGGACAGGGGAGCAATCAGCCCCAGCATTTT | CASSEGQGSNQPQHF
TRBJ1-1 | NA | many | TRBV4-1 | 11 | TGCGCCAGCAGCCAGGGACCTGAAGCTTTCTTT | CASSQGPEAFF
TRBJ1-1 | TRBD1 | NA | TRBV10-3 | 16 | TGTGCCAGCAGTCCCCGCAGGGGACAGATGAACACTGAAGCTTTCTTT | CASSPRRGQMNTEAFF
TRBJ1-5 | NA | many | TRBV19 | 14 | TGTGCCAGTAGTATCAGCGGGGAGGGTCAGCCCCAGCATTTT | CASSISGEGQPQHF
TRBJ1-2 | NA | many | TRBV13 | 14 | TGTGCCAGCAGAATACGGACAGAGGACAATGGCTACACCTTC | CASRIRTEDNGYTF
TRBJ1-1 | NA | NA | TRBV10-3 | 14 | TGTGCCATCAGTGAGGCAGGGGAGGTCACTGAAGCTTTCTTT | CAISEAGEVTEAFF
TRBJ1-1 | NA | many | TRBV6-5 | 14 | TGTGCCAGCAGTTACGGGGTGGTGAACACTGAAGCTTTCTTT | CASSYGVVNTEAFF
TRBJ2-2 | NA | once | TRBV6-5 | 13 | TGTGCCAGCAGCTACGAGAACACCGGGGAGCTGTTTTTT | CASSYENTGELFF
TRBJ2-1 | TRBD2 | NA | TRBV24-1 | 18 | TGTGCCACCAGTGATTTGGGACTAGCGGGGGACGGAGGGGATGAGCAGTTCTTC | CATSDLGLAGDGGDEQFF
TRBJ1-4 | NA | NA | TRBV19 | 15 | TGTGCCAGTAGTATGATGGGAAACTCTAATGAAAAACTGTTTTTT | CASSMMGNSNEKLFF
TRBJ1-2 | NA | few | TRBV10-3 | 12 | TGTGCCATCAGTGAGTCGGTACAGGGCTACACCTTC | CAISESVQGYTF
TRBJ2-7 | NA | NA | TRBV10-1 | 16 | TGCGCCAGCAGCAAAACATCAGGGGAATCCTTTAACGAGCAGTACTTC | CASSKTSGESFNEQYF
TRBJ2-1 | NA | NA | TRBV2 | 11 | TGTGCCAGCATAGGGGTAGATGAGCAGTTCTTC | CASIGVDEQFF
TRBJ2-1 | NA | NA | TRBV19 | 12 | TGTGCCAGTAGCTTCCGGGACGGTGAGCAGTTCTTC | CASSFRDGEQFF